Listed below are T cell receptor beta chains from one sample, sequenced in a study of T-cell memory formation after mild COVID-19. TCRdb re-called the 5' RACE reads with MiXCR, one entry per CDR3 protein. The data contain more than 200,000 distinct CDR3 sequences, roughly 15% of them singletons. Sequenced: PBMCs or a T cell subset sorted from them (not recorded which). These receptors all come from a man aged 18 to 29 who had mild COVID-19 (a few samples of this study predate the infection). Cell type and time point are not known. Both conserved end residues are part of each CDR3. A D gene is named only where the DNA matches it firmly. Rows may omit the clone size; those that give it use once, few, many or a size class.

d_gene	v_gene	abundance	j_gene	CDR3aa	CDR3nt
TRBD2	TRBV3-1	few	TRBJ2-2	CASRPGLPNTGELFF	TGTGCCAGCAGACCGGGACTACCGAACACCGGGGAGCTGTTTTTT
.	TRBV4-1	once	TRBJ1-5	CASSQVLSQPQHF	TGCGCCAGCAGCCAAGTTTTGTCTCAGCCCCAGCATTTT
TRBD1	TRBV4-1	few	TRBJ2-2	CASSQAGQGYTGELFF	TGCGCCAGCAGCCAAGCGGGACAGGGATACACCGGGGAGCTGTTTTTT
.	TRBV12-3/TRBV12-4	few	TRBJ1-5	CASKDKISYQPQHF	TGTGCCAGCAAGGACAAGATCAGCTATCAGCCCCAGCATTTT
.	TRBV7-2	few	TRBJ2-3	CASSSPADTQYF	TGTGCCAGCAGCTCCCCGGCAGATACGCAGTATTTT
.	TRBV7-9	.	TRBJ2-1	CASSLGGLDEQFF	TGTGCCAGCAGCCTTGGCGGTTTGGATGAGCAGTTCTTC
.	TRBV5-1	.	TRBJ1-6	CASSLSGDDNSPLHF	TGCGCCAGCAGCTTATCAGGGGACGATAATTCACCCCTCCACTTT
.	TRBV7-9	.	TRBJ2-2	CARDRGLDTGELFF	TGTGCCCGCGATCGAGGGCTCGACACCGGGGAGCTGTTTTTT
TRBD2	TRBV30	few	TRBJ2-3	CAWSGTAGGTDTQYF	TGTGCCTGGAGTGGGACAGCGGGGGGCACAGATACGCAGTATTTT
.	TRBV3-1	.	TRBJ1-6	CASSQARVPNSPLHF	TGTGCCAGCAGCCAAGCACGAGTTCCTAATTCACCCCTCCACTTT
.	TRBV12-3/TRBV12-4	few	TRBJ1-1	CASTPSRNTEAFF	TGTGCCAGCACCCCTTCTAGGAACACTGAAGCTTTCTTT
.	TRBV11-2	many	TRBJ2-5	CASSGETGWETQYF	TGTGCCAGCAGCGGTGAGACAGGTTGGGAGACCCAGTACTTC
TRBD2	TRBV20-1	few	TRBJ2-5	CSALSGGYGETQYF	TGCAGTGCACTGAGCGGGGGGTACGGGGAGACCCAGTACTTC
.	TRBV5-1	many	TRBJ2-3	CASSLGADTQYF	TGTGCCAGCAGCTTAGGGGCAGATACGCAGTATTTT
.	TRBV12-3/TRBV12-4	.	TRBJ1-2	CASRLYAGGYTF	TGTGCCAGCAGGCTTTATGCCGGCGGCTACACCTTC
.	TRBV23-1	few	TRBJ1-5	CASSGQVGHQPQHF	TGCGCCAGCAGCGGACAAGTAGGCCATCAGCCCCAGCATTTT
.	TRBV20-1	.	TRBJ2-4	CSAREPPRMRSPDIQYF	TGCAGTGCTAGAGAACCCCCTAGGATGCGAAGTCCGGACATTCAGTACTTC
.	TRBV11-2	few	TRBJ1-3	CASSLDEPSGNTIYF	TGTGCCAGCAGCTTAGATGAGCCTTCAGGAAACACCATATATTTT
.	TRBV12-3/TRBV12-4	.	TRBJ1-5	CASSLRGAVQPQHF	TGTGCCAGCAGTTTGCGGGGGGCAGTTCAGCCCCAGCATTTT
TRBD1	TRBV2	few	TRBJ1-2	CASSVSGGRGYTF	TGTGCCAGCAGTGTGTCAGGGGGCCGTGGCTACACCTTC
.	TRBV6-2/TRBV6-3	few	TRBJ1-2	CASSYGGAAFSGYTF	TGTGCCAGCAGTTATGGGGGGGCAGCGTTCTCTGGCTACACCTTC
.	TRBV20-1	few	TRBJ1-5	CSAKDGPAQPQHF	TGCAGTGCTAAGGACGGGCCTGCGCAGCCCCAGCATTTT
.	TRBV5-1	few	TRBJ2-1	CASSSDTYNEQFF	TGCGCCAGCAGCTCCGACACGTACAATGAGCAGTTCTTC
.	TRBV7-7	many	TRBJ2-5	CASSLGGAPLQETQYF	TGTGCCAGCAGCTTAGGAGGGGCCCCTCTCCAAGAGACCCAGTACTTC
TRBD1	TRBV10-3	.	TRBJ1-1	CAISFQGGTEAFF	TGTGCCATCAGTTTTCAGGGGGGCACTGAAGCTTTCTTT
.	TRBV7-9	.	TRBJ2-1	CASSFAPGVNEQFF	TGTGCCAGCAGCTTCGCCCCAGGGGTAAATGAGCAGTTCTTC
TRBD1	TRBV7-2	once	TRBJ2-1	CARASTGGLPEQFF	TGTGCCAGAGCCTCGACAGGGGGCCTCCCTGAGCAGTTCTTC
TRBD2	TRBV5-5	few	TRBJ2-1	CASSLASGVYNEQFF	TGTGCCAGCAGCTTGGCTAGCGGGGTTTACAATGAGCAGTTCTTC
TRBD1	TRBV20-1	few	TRBJ1-1	CSARRTGGNTEAFF	TGCAGTGCTAGAAGGACAGGGGGAAACACTGAAGCTTTCTTT
.	TRBV7-2	few	TRBJ1-1	CASSVDRANTEAFF	TGTGCCAGCAGCGTTGACAGAGCGAACACTGAAGCTTTCTTT
.	TRBV7-3	once	TRBJ2-3	CPGDTQYF	TGTCCGGGAGATACGCAGTATTTT
TRBD1	TRBV4-3	.	TRBJ2-3	CASSQGDRGFGFADTQYF	TGCGCCAGCAGCCAGGGGGACAGGGGTTTCGGGTTTGCAGATACGCAGTATTTT
TRBD1	TRBV20-1	few	TRBJ1-1	CSAADRVAEAFF	TGCAGTGCCGCCGACAGGGTCGCTGAAGCTTTCTTT
.	TRBV10-3	.	TRBJ1-4	CAISQKAGEKLFF	TGTGCCATCAGCCAGAAAGCCGGAGAAAAACTGTTTTTT
.	TRBV29-1	.	TRBJ1-5	CSVEGQGGQPQHF	TGCAGCGTTGAAGGACAAGGCGGTCAGCCCCAGCATTTT
TRBD1	TRBV29-1	few	TRBJ2-1	CSVFLTGGYNEQFF	TGCAGCGTTTTCCTTACAGGGGGTTACAATGAGCAGTTCTTC
TRBD2	TRBV3-1	few	TRBJ2-2	CASSRTRLTGELFF	TGTGCCAGCAGCCGGACTAGACTGACCGGGGAGCTGTTTTTT
.	TRBV5-6	few	TRBJ1-2	CASSLLAPFYGYTF	TGTGCCAGCAGCTTGTTGGCTCCTTTCTATGGCTACACCTTC
TRBD2	TRBV28	medium-sized	TRBJ2-1	CASSLSGGNEQFF	TGTGCCAGCAGTTTATCGGGGGGGAATGAGCAGTTCTTC
TRBD1	TRBV6-5	.	TRBJ2-7	CASSLWAGTGGSSSYEQYF	TGTGCCAGCAGCCTTTGGGCGGGGACAGGGGGATCGAGCTCCTACGAGCAGTACTTC
TRBD1	TRBV12-3/TRBV12-4	.	TRBJ2-7	CASSLGQGNYEQYF	TGTGCCAGCAGTCTGGGACAGGGGAACTACGAGCAGTACTTC
TRBD2	TRBV7-9	few	TRBJ2-1	CASSSGTSGVDEQFF	TGTGCCAGCAGCTCAGGGACTAGCGGGGTTGATGAGCAGTTCTTC
.	TRBV20-1	.	TRBJ1-5	CSAISGNQPQHF	TGCAGTGCCATTTCAGGGAACCAGCCCCAGCATTTT
.	TRBV7-2	.	TRBJ2-2	CASSPTKNTGELFF	TGTGCCAGCAGCCCCACAAAGAACACCGGGGAGCTGTTTTTT
TRBD1	TRBV7-2	.	TRBJ2-3	CASKTGARLGTQYF	TGTGCCAGCAAAACAGGGGCGAGATTGGGTACGCAGTATTTT
TRBD2	TRBV3-1	.	TRBJ2-2	CASSQDPAGANTGELFF	TGTGCCAGCAGCCAAGATCCAGCGGGGGCAAACACCGGGGAGCTGTTTTTT
.	TRBV12-3/TRBV12-4	once	TRBJ1-6	CASSGGGGNSPLHF	TGTGCCAGCAGTGGTGGAGGTGGCAATTCACCACTCCACTTT
TRBD1	TRBV5-1	.	TRBJ1-2	CASSLGTIRGYGYGYTF	TGCGCCAGCAGCTTGGGAACGATCAGGGGGTACGGGTATGGCTACACCTTC
TRBD2	TRBV6-2/TRBV6-3	.	TRBJ2-7	CASSPFSWEGEQYF	TGTGCCAGCAGTCCATTCTCATGGGAGGGTGAGCAGTACTTC
.	TRBV2	few	TRBJ2-2	CASSGEPGNTGELFF	TGTGCCAGCAGTGGTGAGCCGGGGAACACCGGGGAGCTGTTTTTT
.	TRBV7-9	many	TRBJ2-3	CASSLLLANTDTQYF	TGTGCCAGCAGCTTACTTCTAGCGAACACAGATACGCAGTATTTT
.	TRBV7-2	once	TRBJ2-4	CASSPVGPGNIQYF	TGTGCCAGCAGCCCCGTTGGCCCTGGAAACATTCAGTACTTC
TRBD1	TRBV7-2	many	TRBJ2-2	CASSFGTGTTGELFF	TGTGCCAGCAGCTTCGGGACAGGGACTACCGGGGAGCTGTTTTTT
TRBD2	TRBV9	few	TRBJ2-1	CASSVGGGNYNEQFF	TGTGCCAGCAGCGTAGGGGGGGGGAACTACAATGAGCAGTTCTTC
.	TRBV12-3/TRBV12-4	.	TRBJ2-4	CASGGGGIQYF	TGTGCCAGCGGTGGGGGAGGCATTCAGTACTTC
.	TRBV5-6	many	TRBJ2-3	CASSSGGTQYF	TGTGCCAGCAGCTCCGGGGGTACGCAGTATTTT
.	TRBV2	.	TRBJ2-1	CASSRDSVNEQFF	TGTGCCAGCAGCCGGGACTCAGTCAATGAGCAGTTCTTC